This TCR beta chain was sequenced in a study of T cell changes during pregnancy in multiple sclerosis. Libraries were prepared by immunoSEQ multiplex PCR; TCRdb keeps only in-frame clonotypes and omits some of them. The sample contains tens of thousands of clones, approximately 90% of which appear only once. V was clipped by 4 bases and J by 0 bases, with 4 bases between them. The germline gives CDR1 SQVTM, CDR2 ANQGSEA. The CDR3 consists of 12 residues. This chain joins TRBV29-1 and TRBJ2-4; D gene uncertain. The sequences come from CD4+ T cells from peripheral blood mononuclear cells, collected after pregnancy. This clonotype was sampled from a female donor with multiple sclerosis, enrolled in a pregnancy study. CDR3 loop: CSVVVAKNIQYF. CDR3 coding DNA: TGCAGCGTTGTAGTAGCCAAAAACATTCAGTACTTC.